These 11 T cell receptor beta chains came from one sample sequenced in a study of post-analysis software for immune sequencing data. Regarding the study as a whole: When patients were compared with controls, 4 or 5 TRBV segments were more frequent, TRBV5-6, TRBV5-1 and TRBV20-1 among them.

Antigens for these TCRs are unknown. Unique molecular identifiers were built into the TCR beta cDNA libraries. TCRdb redid the calling of the PCR reads with MiXCR, one entry per CDR3 protein. The sample includes roughly 800,000 distinct CDR3 sequences, around 50% of them seen just once. Input material: blood. The receptors were gathered from a girl between 10 and 17 years old with multiple sclerosis.

This clonotype was counted a few times. The V and J genes are TRBV20-1 and TRBJ2-5, with D perhaps assigned TRBD1 or TRBD2 (6 bases each). Germline CDR1 is DFQATT and CDR2 is SNEGSKA (reference sequence). This CDR3 region has 13 residues. Trimming stripped 6 bases from V and 6 bases from J, with 17 bases between. The CDR3 reads CSAHEGGLKTQYF. The CDR3 region has the DNA TGCAGTGCACATGAAGGGGGGCTGAAGACCCAGTACTTC.

The chain couples TRBV5-1 to TRBJ1-2; perhaps TRBD1 as D (6 bases). Germline V lookup: CDR1 SGHRS, CDR2 YFSETQ. The CDR3 totals 14 residues. The V gene lost 2 bases and the J gene lost 6 bases, with 14 bases spanning the gap. CDR3 loop: CASSFRGQQDGYTF. The CDR3 DNA follows: TGCGCCAGCAGCTTCCGTGGACAGCAGGATGGCTACACCTTC.

This clonotype was recorded a few times. The J gene is TRBJ1-4, the V gene TRBV12-3 or TRBV12-4; D uncertain. The germline V and J ends were trimmed by 3 bases and 8 bases, with 16 bases remaining between them. This CDR3 is built from 15 residues. The CDR3 coding sequence is TGTGCCAGCAGTTTTTCCCACGCTCCCCGAGAAAAACTGTTTTTT. This encodes CASSFSHAPREKLFF.

This clonotype was recorded a few times. This chain joins TRBV7-3 and TRBJ2-3, with 11 positions matching TRBD2. The germline gives CDR1 SGHTA, CDR2 FQGTGA. V shed 5 bases and J 1 base; nucleotides not matched to a gene: 5. The CDR3 has 16 amino acids. As DNA, the CDR3 is TGTGCCAGCAGCGCTCTAGCGGGGGGAGGCACAGATACGCAGTATTTT. Its protein is CASSALAGGGTDTQYF.

V usage is TRBV27 and J usage is TRBJ2-1, with D possibly being TRBD1 (5 bases). Germline loops: CDR1 MNHEY, CDR2 SMNVEV (reference sequence). V shed 4 bases and J shed 3 bases, with 16 bases lying between them. This CDR3 has 16 residues. Written as DNA, the CDR3 is TGTGCCAGCAGTTGGACGACAGCCCGAGGCTACAATGAGCAGTTCTTC. The encoded protein is CASSWTTARGYNEQFF.

A note on this clonotype: Its ends do not fully match the called genes, so a read error is possible. The chain recombines TRBV7-7 with TRBJ2-5, with D tentatively TRBD2 (6 bases). CDR1 is SSHAT, CDR2 FNYEAQ, per germline (reference sequence). The CDR3 is 15 residues long. As DNA, the CDR3 is TGTGCTAGCAGCTCCGGGGACCCCTTAGGAGGGTCCCAGTACTTC. Protein product: CASSSGDPLGGSQYF.

The chain employs TRBV7-3 and TRBJ2-7, with TRBD2 identical over 8 bases. This CDR3 has 14 amino acids. From germline, CDR1 is SGHTA and CDR2 FQGTGA. Trimming took 2 bases from V and 5 from J; bases not matched to a gene: 5. CDR3 region: CASSLGAGANEQYF. DNA of the CDR3: TGTGCCAGCAGCTTAGGAGCGGGAGCGAACGAGCAGTACTTC.

The chain uses TRBV20-1 and TRBJ2-5; a possible D gene is TRBD1 (7 bases). V was clipped by 4 bases and J by 5 bases, with 11 bases between them. The CDR3 runs 12 residues. The germline gives CDR1 DFQATT, CDR2 SNEGSKA (reference sequence). The CDR3 spells CSAKPGGETQYF. In DNA, the CDR3 is TGCAGTGCTAAGCCAGGGGGGGAGACCCAGTACTTC.

This clonotype has a handful of counts. This chain joins TRBV6-2 or TRBV6-3 and TRBJ1-2; D may be TRBD1 (5 bases). The CDR3 is made up of 16 amino acids. Trimming shortened V by 6 bases and J by 4 bases, and 21 bases separated the two germline ends. Germline V lookup: CDR1 MNHEY, CDR2 SVGEGT. For the CDR3, the DNA is TGTGCCAGCAGCCACTCTTGGGGGAATTCTGGCTATGGCTACACCTTC. Protein: CASSHSWGNSGYGYTF.

This clonotype was counted only a few times. This chain joins TRBV15 and TRBJ2-5, with D hard to call. The J call may not be correct, given that the DNA end is closer to TRBJ2-7. Germline values: CDR1 LNHNV, CDR2 YYDKDF (reference sequence). The CDR3 sequence is 15 residues long. CDR3 loop: CATSRDDAGPYEQYF. CDR3 DNA sequence: TGTGCCACCAGCAGAGATGATGCAGGTCCCTACGAGCAGTACTTC.

This clonotype was observed a single time. The J gene is TRBJ1-5, the V gene TRBV20-1, with TRBD1 matching 7 bases. The V gene's germline CDR1 is DFQATT and CDR2 SNEGSKA (reference sequence). V lost 1 base and J lost 0; bases outside the gene matches: 0. CDR3 size: 14 residues. CDR3 nucleotides: TGCAGTGCTAGAGGGACAGGTAGCAATCAGCCCCAGCATTTT. Its protein product is CSARGTGSNQPQHF.